This record concerns one T cell receptor beta chain sequence. MiXCR, applied by TCRdb to the 5' RACE reads, yields one record per CDR3 protein. The data hold over 50,000 distinct CDR3 sequences, with approximately 31% observed a single time. V lost 6 bases, J lost 0 bases, and 3 bases stayed unmatched. The CDR3 has 14 amino acids. This sequence was found in a female donor with breast cancer. The rearrangement links TRBV12-3 or TRBV12-4 to TRBJ2-7; 9 positions match TRBD2. Sequenced: tumor-infiltrating naive CD4+ T cells sorted from the breast tumor. Stated subset: naive CD4+ T cells, CD4+CD45RA+CD25-. The CDR3 nucleotides are TGTGCCAGCAGATCTAGCGGGGCCTCCTACGAGCAGTACTTC. It translates to CASRSSGASYEQYF.